This TCR beta chain was recovered during a study of T cells after yellow fever vaccination. V was clipped by 4 bases and J by 3 bases, with 15 bases between them. Germline values: CDR1 SGHNT, CDR2 YYREEE (reference sequence). This CDR3 has 15 amino acids. In TCRdb, the 5' RACE reads were re-called with MiXCR into one record per CDR3 protein. The repertoire holds a few hundred thousand distinct CDR3 sequences, with 15% to 20% as singletons. The chain is built from TRBV5-4 and TRBJ2-3; the D gene is possibly TRBD1 (6 bases). The clonotype originates from a man aged 30 to 39 who received the YFV17D yellow fever vaccine. The sample in question was PBMCs, obtained 15 days after the yellow fever booster vaccination. CDR3 in amino acids: CASSRTQGRTDTQYF. The CDR3 DNA reads as TGTGCCAGCAGCCGAACACAGGGCCGGACAGATACGCAGTATTTT.